The text below deals with one T cell receptor beta chain. This clonotype was picked up many times. Its specific antigen is unknown. One base away there is no much larger clone; base qualities are not given. The data were taken from a study of response to subunit inactivated influenza vaccine (dated by TCRdb to 2016 to 2018). As for the study more broadly: The study used deep quantitative T cell receptor repertoire profiling to track responses to a trivalent subunit inactivated influenza vaccine. Broad study findings and their caveats: According to the authors, only a limited number of new T cells may be recruited by each seasonal influenza vaccination.

V is pared back by 1 base and J by 4 bases, with 7 bases lying between the germline termini. Including cysteine and phenylalanine, the CDR3 has 13 amino acids. The entry retains the CDR3 DNA only, 39 bases that are in frame from base 1. Library prep was done by RT-PCR. These reads were obtained on an Illumina HiSeq 2500. TCRdb trimmed public reads at Q25 via fastp, called clones via MiXCR and kept in-frame beta chains. Records with the same CDR3 protein are collapsed into one entry carrying the most frequent genes and DNA. The sample table contains 500,000 to 750,000 distinct CDR3 sequences; only one count was recorded for approximately 15% of them. The top ten clonotypes cover approximately 12% of the sample.

This receptor chain uses TRBV12-3 or TRBV12-4 and TRBJ1-2, with no D gene named confidently. This sample comprised PBMCs from blood, obtained roughly 12 days after vaccination. The receptor was isolated from a man between 50 and 59 years old who received an inactivated influenza vaccine. Donor details come from another sample of the same person, matched by shared clones. CDR3 region: CASSLGLSYGYTF. The DNA sequence is given as TGTGCCAGCAGTTTAGGACTAAGCTATGGCTACACCTTC.